A single sample gave rise to the 19 T cell receptor beta chains below, sequenced in a study of blood T cell repertoires in COVID-19. Sequencing was performed with immunoSEQ multiplex PCR; in TCRdb, only in-frame clones are kept and a portion is missing. The sample holds about 230,000 clones, 65% to 85% seen once. Sequencing was done on a sample of peripheral blood. The origin of the receptors is a man aged 50-59 years with active or convalescent COVID-19.

The CDR3 region is CASSPGTGIDGYTF. Written as DNA, the CDR3 is TGTGCCAGCAGTCCCGGGACAGGGATCGATGGCTACACCTTC. The V call is TRBV28, the J call TRBJ1-2; 9 bases map to TRBD1. Germline values: CDR1 MDHEN, CDR2 SYDVKM. The trim removed 5 bases at V and 6 bases at J, leaving 7 bases unmatched. The length of the CDR3 is 14 residues.

V and J are TRBV5-1 and TRBJ1-1; the match to TRBD1 covers 7 bases. The CDR3 loop spans 13 amino acids. Germline V gene data show CDR1 as SGHRS and CDR2 as YFSETQ. V was clipped by 2 bases and J by 5 bases; unmatched bases: 3. The DNA for the CDR3 is TGCGCCAGCAGCTTCGGGACAGTGACTGAAGCTTTCTTT. This gives the protein CASSFGTVTEAFF. Using reference TRBV5-1 and TRBJ1-1 for the parts outside the CDR3, the full variable domain is KAGVTQTPRYLIKTRGQQVTLSCSPISGHRSVSWYQQTPGQGLQFLFEYFSETQRNKGNFPGRFSGRQFSNSRSEMNVSTLELGDSALYLCASSFGTVTEAFFGQGTRLTVV.

The chain uses TRBV11-1 and TRBJ2-4; no clear D gene. The CDR3 runs to 13 residues. Trimming pared 4 bases from V and 6 bases from J, leaving 10 bases between. CDR1 and CDR2 from the germline V gene are SGHAT and FQDESV (reference sequence). The CDR3 reads CASSSSRRNIQYF. DNA for the CDR3: TGTGCCAGCAGCTCTTCGCGGAGAAACATTCAGTACTTC.

This chain connects TRBV12-3 or TRBV12-4 to TRBJ1-2, with 7 positions matching TRBD1. J gave up 8 bases and V 5 bases, and 8 bases lay outside the gene matches. The CDR3 consists of 13 residues. CDR3 in amino acids: CASSPRQGSGYTF. CDR3 sequence (DNA): TGTGCCAGCAGTCCGAGACAGGGTTCCGGCTACACCTTC.

The chain is built from TRBV7-2 and TRBJ1-1; D ambiguous. The germline V gene has CDR1 SGHTA and CDR2 FQGNSA. This CDR3 is 14 amino acids long. The V and J ends lost 4 bases and 4 bases respectively, with 13 bases between them. CDR3 residues: CASSSPGRSTEAFF. CDR3 sequence (DNA): TGTGCCAGCAGCTCCCCCGGGAGGAGCACTGAAGCTTTCTTT.

The J gene is TRBJ2-7, the V gene TRBV29-1; 9 bases line up with TRBD2. The CDR3 consists of 16 residues. J lost 0 bases, V lost 7 bases, and 13 bases had no gene match. From germline, CDR1 is SQVTM and CDR2 ANQGSEA. The CDR3 bases are TGCAGCGCCGACCGACTAGCGGCCACGAGCTCCTACGAGCAGTACTTC. Translation gives CSADRLAATSSYEQYF.

About this clone itself: Other DNA sequences in the same sample also yield this CDR3. The chain recombines TRBV19 with TRBJ1-5, with D unclear. The germline gives CDR1 LNHDA, CDR2 SQIVND (reference sequence). Trimming stripped 3 bases from V and 4 bases from J, with 10 bases between. The CDR3 runs 14 residues. DNA of the CDR3: TGTGCCAGTAGTATTAGGGAGGGAAATCAGCCCCAGCATTTT. Protein sequence: CASSIREGNQPQHF.

The genes are TRBV3-1 (or the pseudogene TRBV3-2) and TRBJ1-2; D ambiguous. Germline CDR1 LGHDT, CDR2 YNNKEL (reference sequence). The V gene lost 0 bases and the J gene lost 4 bases, with 3 bases spanning the gap. The CDR3 has 12 residues. As DNA, the CDR3 is TGTGCCAGCAGCCAAGACCTCTATGGCTACACCTTC. It codes for CASSQDLYGYTF.

This chain connects TRBV2 to TRBJ2-5; 12 bases are shared with TRBD2. Germline V gene lookup returns CDR1 SNHLY and CDR2 FYNNEI. The CDR3 loop spans 16 amino acids. The V and J ends lost 6 bases and 4 bases, in that order; junction bases with no gene match: 9. DNA of the CDR3: TGTGCCAGCAGGGGTATTTCGACTAGCGGGAGAGAGACCCAGTACTTC. Protein product: CASRGISTSGRETQYF.

A remark on this clone: The identical CDR3 is also encoded by other nucleotide sequences in the sample. The V gene is TRBV30, the J gene TRBJ1-1, with a tentative D call TRBD1 (5 bases). Trimming pared 4 bases from V and 4 bases from J, leaving 10 bases between. The CDR3 covers 12 residues. CDR1 GTSNPN and CDR2 SVGIG come from the germline V gene (reference sequence). The CDR3 DNA reads TGTGCCTGGAAGCGGGGGGGCACTGAAGCTTTCTTT. As protein: CAWKRGGTEAFF.

J is TRBJ2-1 and V is TRBV27, with 14 nucleotides matching TRBD2. V lost 3 bases, J lost 4 bases, and 8 bases stayed unmatched. Per germline, CDR1 MNHEY and CDR2 SMNVEV (reference sequence). The CDR3 consists of 18 residues. In DNA, the CDR3 is TGTGCCAGCAGTTTCCGGACTAGCGGGGGGCCAAATTACAATGAGCAGTTCTTC. It translates to CASSFRTSGGPNYNEQFF.

The chain joins TRBV9 to TRBJ1-2; a weak D match, TRBD1 (5 bases). Germline V gene lookup returns CDR1 SGDLS and CDR2 YYNGEE. The CDR3 extends over 15 amino acids. V was shortened by 0 bases and J by 7 bases, with 16 bases between the two germline ends. The CDR3 sequence is CASSVGPSVGVGYTF. In DNA, the CDR3 is TGTGCCAGCAGCGTAGGCCCATCCGTAGGGGTTGGCTACACCTTC.

This chain joins TRBV12-5 and TRBJ1-1; D perhaps matches TRBD1 (6 bases). Trimming shortened V by 0 bases and J by 0 bases, and 17 bases separated the two germline ends. Germline loops: CDR1 LGHNT, CDR2 FRNRAP. The CDR3 runs to 18 residues. In nucleotides, the CDR3 is TGTGCTAGTGGTTTGGTACTTTTTCCCGGGACATTGAACACTGAAGCTTTCTTT. Translating it yields CASGLVLFPGTLNTEAFF. The variable domain in full, completed from reference TRBV12-5 and TRBJ1-1, reads DARVTQTPRHKVTEMGQEVTMRCQPILGHNTVFWYRQTMMQGLELLAYFRNRAPLDDSGMPKDRFSAEMPDATLATLKIQPSEPRDSAVYFCASGLVLFPGTLNTEAFFGQGTRLTVV.

The V call is TRBV5-4, the J call TRBJ2-7, with D unclear. Germline V CDR1 and CDR2: SGHNT, YYREEE (reference sequence). This CDR3 has 14 amino acids. With 0 bases removed from V and 1 base from J, the gap between germline ends came to 8 bases. As DNA, the CDR3 is TGTGCCAGCAGCTTGGAACAGAATTCCTACGAGCAGTACTTC. It codes for CASSLEQNSYEQYF.

The V call is TRBV2, the J call TRBJ1-3; TRBD1 agrees at 7 bases. This CDR3 has 14 amino acids. Per the germline V gene, CDR1 is SNHLY and CDR2 is FYNNEI. V was pared by 6 bases and J by 3 bases, with 5 bases of the junction left unmatched. The CDR3 nucleotides are TGTGCCAGCAGGGACCCAGGGGGTGGAAACACCATATATTTT. Translated, it gives CASRDPGGGNTIYF.

The rearrangement links TRBV5-5 to TRBJ2-1, with 12 bases identical to TRBD2. CDR3 size: 16 residues. Germline V gives CDR1 SGHKS, CDR2 YYEKEE (reference sequence). J was trimmed by 5 bases and V by 1 base; bases with no gene match: 4. The CDR3 reads CASSLSPSGGDNEQFF. The DNA of the CDR3 is TGTGCCAGCAGCTTGTCACCTAGCGGGGGGGACAATGAGCAGTTCTTC.

The rearrangement uses TRBV6-2 or TRBV6-3 and TRBJ2-7; the D is unclear. Germline V CDR1 and CDR2: MNHEY, SVGEGT. Trimming pared 5 bases from V and 2 bases from J, leaving 28 bases between. The CDR3 length is 19 residues. The CDR3 nucleotides read TGTGCCAGCAGTATTCGTTTAAACCGGTCCCGAAACCGTACCTACGAGCAGTACTTC. This translates into CASSIRLNRSRNRTYEQYF.

V gene TRBV3-1 (or the pseudogene TRBV3-2) combines with J gene TRBJ1-2; 7 nucleotides match TRBD1. Losses at the gene ends were 6 bases for V and 2 bases for J; bases not matched to a gene: 9. The CDR3 contains 15 residues. CDR1 is LGHDT, CDR2 YNNKEL, per germline (reference sequence). This CDR3 reads CASRGGRAGNYGYTF. Written as DNA, the CDR3 is TGTGCCAGCAGAGGGGGCAGGGCCGGGAACTATGGCTACACCTTC.

This clone showed up many times. V gene TRBV29-1 combines with J gene TRBJ1-5; D gene ambiguous. This CDR3 contains 13 residues. Germline CDR1 SQVTM, CDR2 ANQGSEA. V was clipped by 4 bases and J by 3 bases, with 10 bases between them. CDR3 protein: CSVAGDYNQPQHF. In nucleotides, the CDR3 is TGCAGCGTTGCAGGAGACTACAATCAGCCCCAGCATTTT.